The T cell receptor (beta chain) described here comes from a study of blood T cell repertoires in COVID-19. How the authors handled the data: Amplification of reference gene primers provided the estimated nucleated cell counts. Clones were sequenced by immunoSEQ multiplex PCR, and TCRdb holds only the in-frame ones, with some missing. That table supplies the V and J calls and clone size; D and trimming were determined from the DNA. The sample holds roughly 70,000 clones, 82% seen once. Germline-derived CDR1 and CDR2 are MDHEN and SYDVKM. The CDR3 has 14 amino acids. Trimming removed 2 bases from V and 5 bases from J, with 10 bases in between.

Sequencing was done on a sample of peripheral blood. The receptor was isolated from a woman aged 55-69 years with acute or convalescent COVID-19. The chain links TRBV28 to TRBJ1-5, with D unclear. This CDR3 is CASSLTGSHQPQHF. CDR3 bases: TGTGCCAGCAGTTTAACGGGTAGTCATCAGCCCCAGCATTTT.